One TCR beta chain is described in this entry. This specimen comes from a study of blood T cell repertoires in COVID-19. Study background: The United States, Italy and Spain supplied acute and convalescent COVID-19 samples. PBMCs, B-cell-depleted T cells, or T cells provided the cDNA or gDNA that made up the material.

V trimming: 5 bases; J trimming: 0 bases; junction bases outside the gene matches: 3. Germline V lookup: CDR1 SGHNT, CDR2 YENEEA. The CDR3 contains 15 residues. In the original workflow: Estimation of nucleated cell counts was performed using reference gene primer amplification. Sequencing was performed with immunoSEQ multiplex PCR; in TCRdb, only in-frame clones are kept and a portion is missing. V, J and clone size are those of that table, while D and trimming were read from the DNA. The sample holds roughly 80,000 clones, around 90% seen once. Sample: peripheral blood. The sequence was obtained from a human donor in a cohort sampled during active COVID-19. The genes are TRBV11-3 and TRBJ1-1; 10 bases fit TRBD1. CDR3 sequence: CASSQGTGVNTEAFF. CDR3 in DNA: TGTGCCAGCAGCCAGGGGACAGGGGTGAACACTGAAGCTTTCTTT.